The clone carrying this T cell receptor beta chain was seen ten or more times. The antigen is not known. Full-length variable regions came from constant-region reverse primers plus semi-nested Nested Universal Primer A PCR. TCRdb redid the calling of the 5' RACE reads with MiXCR, one entry per CDR3 protein. This table has tens of thousands of distinct CDR3 sequences, more than 30% appearing once. From germline, CDR1 is DFQATT and CDR2 SNEGSKA (reference sequence). This CDR3 is 15 amino acids long. Losses at the gene ends were 3 bases for V and 2 bases for J; bases not matched to a gene: 7. Overall study findings and caveats: Whole repertoires were not studied in the larger cohort, only one V-J beta rearrangement. Greatest tumor Treg TCR overlap was with tumor naive CD4+ cells. Tumor memory CD4+ T cell TCR gene usage clustered with blood and lymph node memory CD4+ cells and lymph node naive CD4+ cells.

This chain links TRBV20-1 with TRBJ2-7; 10 positions agree with TRBD1. Specimen: tumor-infiltrating naive CD4+ T cells sorted from the breast tumor. Stated subset: naive CD4+ T cells, CD4+CD45RA+CD25-. The origin of this receptor is a female donor with breast cancer. The CDR3 DNA reads TGCAGTGCTAGCCACCGGGACAGGGGACCCTACGAGCAGTACTTC. It codes for CSASHRDRGPYEQYF.